Listed here are 6 T cell receptor beta chains from one sample, sequenced in a study of T cells in localized non-small cell lung cancer. Sequencing was performed with immunoSEQ multiplex PCR; in TCRdb, only in-frame clones are kept and a portion is missing. The data show 20,000 to 30,000 clones, approximately 86% seen once. The starting material was peripheral blood, obtained before any cancer treatment. These receptors were obtained from a female donor of 60 years or more with stage I lung adenocarcinoma.

The chain uses TRBV21-1 and TRBJ1-2; TRBD1 reflects the table's D call only, with no check against the DNA. TRBV21-1 is annotated as a pseudogene. There are 17 residues in the CDR3. CDR3 sequence reads: CASSKKHSEDRVWGYTF. The CDR3 DNA reads as TGTGCCAGCAGCAAGAAACACTCCGAGGACAGGGTTTGGGGCTACACCTTC.

CDR3: CASSIPGITEAFF. In DNA form, the CDR3 reads TGTGCCAGTAGTATTCCAGGGATCACTGAAGCTTTCTTT. V is TRBV19 and J is TRBJ1-1, with D maybe TRBD1 (5 bases). The germline V gene encodes CDR1 LNHDA and CDR2 SQIVND (reference sequence). The CDR3 length is 13 residues. V lost 3 bases and J lost 4, with 9 bases in between.

V is TRBV19 and J is TRBJ2-5, with TRBD1 identical over 7 bases. This CDR3 is built from 15 residues. Germline V CDR1 and CDR2: LNHDA, SQIVND (reference sequence). The J segment lost 7 bases and the V segment lost 0 bases, leaving 8 bases of the junction unmatched. The CDR3 loop is CASSIEQGSGGTQYF. The DNA for the CDR3 is TGTGCCAGTAGTATAGAACAGGGCTCAGGGGGGACCCAGTACTTC.

The chain uses TRBV29-1 and TRBJ1-1; D may be TRBD1 (5 bases). V shed 3 bases and J shed 1 base, with 12 bases lying between them. CDR3 length: 14 amino acids. Per the germline V gene, CDR1 is SQVTM and CDR2 is ANQGSEA. The CDR3 here is CSVEAGLSNTEAFF. The DNA of the CDR3 is TGCAGCGTTGAGGCAGGGCTATCGAACACTGAAGCTTTCTTT.

The chain carries TRBV7-8 and TRBJ2-7; 7 positions match TRBD2. Germline V gene data show CDR1 as SGHVS and CDR2 as FQNEAQ. V was pared by 1 base and J by 1 base, with 4 bases of the junction left unmatched. The CDR3 covers 15 residues. CDR3 bases: TGTGCCAGCAGCTTAGGCCAGGGAGGGTCCTACGAGCAGTACTTC. It codes for CASSLGQGGSYEQYF.

This clone was found once. V usage is TRBV29-1 and J usage is TRBJ1-1, with TRBD1 identical over 8 bases. The V gene's germline CDR1 is SQVTM and CDR2 ANQGSEA. The junction had 7 bases not matched to a gene; V was cut back by 4 bases and J by 0 bases. CDR3 length: 15 residues. CDR3 nucleotides: TGCAGCGTTGTCCCAGGGGGCGCCATGAACACTGAAGCTTTCTTT. Its translation is CSVVPGGAMNTEAFF.